The rows below give T cell receptor beta chains drawn from one sample of a study of T cells in Graves' hyperthyroidism and ophthalmopathy. TCRdb recomputed calls from the multiplex PCR reads with MiXCR, one row per CDR3 protein. The data contain 600,000 or so distinct CDR3 sequences, approximately 44% of them singletons. Input material: peripheral blood or thyroid tissue (not recorded which). These receptor sequences come from a woman between 18 and 29 years old with Graves' hyperthyroidism. Both conserved end residues are part of each CDR3. The order of the fields is J gene, V gene, clone size, D gene, CDR3 DNA, CDR3 protein. A D gene is named only where the DNA matches it firmly. Some rows mark clone size as missing; the rest say once, few, many or name a class of expanded clone.

j_call: TRBJ1-5
v_call: TRBV25-1
clone_size: NA
d_call: NA
cdr3_nt: TGTGCTAGAGTTAGGCACAATCAGCCCCAGCATTTT
cdr3_aa: CARVRHNQPQHF

j_call: TRBJ1-1
v_call: TRBV7-9
clone_size: NA
d_call: TRBD1
cdr3_nt: TGCGCCAGCAGCCAGAACGGACAGGGGAACACTGAAGCTTTCTTT
cdr3_aa: CASSQNGQGNTEAFF

j_call: TRBJ2-7
v_call: TRBV7-9
clone_size: NA
d_call: TRBD2
cdr3_nt: TGTGCCAGCAGCTTAGCGAAGACACTAGCGGGAACCTACGAGCAGTACTTC
cdr3_aa: CASSLAKTLAGTYEQYF

j_call: TRBJ1-4
v_call: TRBV20-1
clone_size: NA
d_call: TRBD1
cdr3_nt: TGCAGTGCCCTAGACAGGGACCAACTTAATGAAAAACTGTTTTTT
cdr3_aa: CSALDRDQLNEKLFF

j_call: TRBJ1-3
v_call: TRBV25-1
clone_size: many
d_call: NA
cdr3_nt: TGTGCCAGCAGTGTCAACGCTGGAAACACCATATATTTT
cdr3_aa: CASSVNAGNTIYF

j_call: TRBJ1-2
v_call: TRBV9
clone_size: NA
d_call: TRBD1
cdr3_nt: TGTGCCAGCAGCGTTGACAGACAGGGGAAGTACCCTAACTATGGCTACACCTTC
cdr3_aa: CASSVDRQGKYPNYGYTF

j_call: TRBJ1-1
v_call: TRBV20-1
clone_size: few
d_call: NA
cdr3_nt: TGCAGTGCTAGCTGGGGACAATACACTGAAGCTTTCTTT
cdr3_aa: CSASWGQYTEAFF

j_call: TRBJ1-3
v_call: TRBV29-1
clone_size: NA
d_call: NA
cdr3_nt: TGCAGCGAAGGGGGGATCGTCTACTCTGGAAACACCATATATTTT
cdr3_aa: CSEGGIVYSGNTIYF

j_call: TRBJ2-7
v_call: TRBV4-1
clone_size: few
d_call: NA
cdr3_nt: TGCGCCAGCAGCCAAGAAGGGACGGACCTCTCCTACGAGCAGTACTTC
cdr3_aa: CASSQEGTDLSYEQYF

j_call: TRBJ2-5
v_call: TRBV5-1
clone_size: NA
d_call: NA
cdr3_nt: TGCGCCAGCAGCGCCCGGACTCCCCTAGAGACCCAGTACTTC
cdr3_aa: CASSARTPLETQYF

j_call: TRBJ1-4
v_call: TRBV9
clone_size: few
d_call: TRBD1
cdr3_nt: TGTGCCAGCAGCGTTCAGGGGGCGAGGGGTGAAAAACTGTTTTTT
cdr3_aa: CASSVQGARGEKLFF

j_call: TRBJ2-7
v_call: TRBV7-9
clone_size: NA
d_call: TRBD1
cdr3_nt: TGTGCCAGCAGCCTGCCGGGACAGGTTTCCTACGGGCAGTACTTC
cdr3_aa: CASSLPGQVSYGQYF

j_call: TRBJ2-5
v_call: TRBV2
clone_size: NA
d_call: NA
cdr3_nt: TGTGCCAGCAGTTTTGATCCACAGCAAGAGACCCAGTACTTC
cdr3_aa: CASSFDPQQETQYF

j_call: TRBJ2-7
v_call: TRBV15
clone_size: NA
d_call: NA
cdr3_nt: TGTGCCACCAGCAGAGATCGGGCGCAAAGCAACGAGCAGTACTTC
cdr3_aa: CATSRDRAQSNEQYF

j_call: TRBJ2-5
v_call: TRBV7-3
clone_size: NA
d_call: TRBD1
cdr3_nt: TGTGCCAGCAGCTTAGGGGACAGGGGAGAGACCCAGTACTTC
cdr3_aa: CASSLGDRGETQYF

j_call: TRBJ1-1
v_call: TRBV2
clone_size: NA
d_call: NA
cdr3_nt: TGTGCCAGCAGCGACACAGTCATGAACACTGAAGCTTTCTTT
cdr3_aa: CASSDTVMNTEAFF

j_call: TRBJ1-2
v_call: TRBV2
clone_size: many
d_call: NA
cdr3_nt: TGTGCCAGCAGTGAAGCGCGAACAGGGACCTTT
cdr3_aa: CASSEARTGTF

j_call: TRBJ2-5
v_call: TRBV29-1
clone_size: NA
d_call: TRBD2
cdr3_nt: TGCAGCGAAGCGGGAGATGAGACCCAGTACTTC
cdr3_aa: CSEAGDETQYF

j_call: TRBJ2-5
v_call: TRBV11-1
clone_size: NA
d_call: NA
cdr3_nt: TGTGCCAGTGCGCAGCTTCTGATTGGCGTGGACCCTCTCAAAGAGACCCAGTACTTC
cdr3_aa: CASAQLLIGVDPLKETQYF

j_call: TRBJ2-7
v_call: TRBV29-1
clone_size: NA
d_call: NA
cdr3_nt: TGCAGCGTTTGGAGTGGGAAGGAGAGCCCCTACGAGCAGTACTTC
cdr3_aa: CSVWSGKESPYEQYF

j_call: TRBJ1-3
v_call: TRBV24-1
clone_size: NA
d_call: TRBD1
cdr3_nt: TGTGCCACCAGTGACGCGGGACAGGGATCTGGAAACACCATATATTTT
cdr3_aa: CATSDAGQGSGNTIYF

j_call: TRBJ2-2
v_call: TRBV10-3
clone_size: few
d_call: TRBD2
cdr3_nt: TGTGCCATCAGCGGGCCTTCCGGGACTAGCGGGAGGGTCGACACCGGGGAGCTGTTTTTT
cdr3_aa: CAISGPSGTSGRVDTGELFF

j_call: TRBJ2-7
v_call: TRBV29-1
clone_size: NA
d_call: TRBD2
cdr3_nt: TGCAGCTTAGAGGGACTAGCGACACGGGAGCAGTACTTC
cdr3_aa: CSLEGLATREQYF

j_call: TRBJ1-5
v_call: TRBV14
clone_size: NA
d_call: NA
cdr3_nt: TGTGCCAGCAGCCAAGTGGGTAGCAATCAGCCCCGGCATTTT
cdr3_aa: CASSQVGSNQPRHF

j_call: TRBJ2-5
v_call: TRBV2
clone_size: NA
d_call: NA
cdr3_nt: TGTGCCAGCAGGGGCAGGGGGACCCAGTACTTC
cdr3_aa: CASRGRGTQYF

j_call: TRBJ1-2
v_call: TRBV19
clone_size: few
d_call: NA
cdr3_nt: TGTGCCAGTAGTAACACCTATGGCTACACCTTC
cdr3_aa: CASSNTYGYTF

j_call: TRBJ1-1
v_call: TRBV7-2
clone_size: NA
d_call: NA
cdr3_nt: TGTGCCAGCAGCTCCCCGTACACTGAAGCTTTCTTT
cdr3_aa: CASSSPYTEAFF

j_call: TRBJ1-5
v_call: TRBV2
clone_size: NA
d_call: NA
cdr3_nt: TGTGCCAGCTCACCAATAGGGGGTGGTCAGCCCCAGCATTTT
cdr3_aa: CASSPIGGGQPQHF

j_call: TRBJ1-3
v_call: TRBV7-3
clone_size: few
d_call: TRBD1
cdr3_nt: TGTGCCAGCAGCTTGACCGGGACAGGGCATGGAAACACCATATATTTT
cdr3_aa: CASSLTGTGHGNTIYF

j_call: TRBJ2-2
v_call: TRBV20-1
clone_size: NA
d_call: TRBD1
cdr3_nt: TGCAGTGCCGGACAGGGGCCTGGCACCGGGGAGCTGTTTTTT
cdr3_aa: CSAGQGPGTGELFF

j_call: TRBJ1-5
v_call: TRBV20-1
clone_size: NA
d_call: TRBD1
cdr3_nt: TGCAGTGCTAGCGGCCCAGGGGGCGGGTCGCGTCTGGATCAGCCCCAGCATTTT
cdr3_aa: CSASGPGGGSRLDQPQHF

j_call: TRBJ1-1
v_call: TRBV20-1
clone_size: once
d_call: NA
cdr3_nt: TGCAGTGCTAGAGGTTGGGGGGAAAGGGTGAACACTGAAGCTTTCTTT
cdr3_aa: CSARGWGERVNTEAFF

j_call: TRBJ2-5
v_call: TRBV20-1
clone_size: NA
d_call: NA
cdr3_nt: TGCAGTGCTAGAGATTGGGGGGAAGAGACCCAGTACTTC
cdr3_aa: CSARDWGEETQYF

j_call: TRBJ1-3
v_call: TRBV19
clone_size: NA
d_call: NA
cdr3_nt: TGTGCCAGTAGTATAGTCTTCGGACGGTTCTCTGGAAACACCATATATTTT
cdr3_aa: CASSIVFGRFSGNTIYF

j_call: TRBJ1-1
v_call: TRBV12-3/TRBV12-4
clone_size: NA
d_call: NA
cdr3_nt: TGTGCCAGCAGTTTACGGGACGGGGGACCTGAAGCTTTCTTT
cdr3_aa: CASSLRDGGPEAFF

j_call: TRBJ2-2
v_call: TRBV15
clone_size: NA
d_call: TRBD1
cdr3_nt: TGTGCCACCAAGTTCGGTGGGAGACAGGGACCCGGGGAGCTGTTTTTT
cdr3_aa: CATKFGGRQGPGELFF

j_call: TRBJ1-4
v_call: TRBV7-2
clone_size: NA
d_call: NA
cdr3_nt: TGTGCCAGCAGCCCCCGGGGAGGGACAACTAATGAAAAACTGTTTTTT
cdr3_aa: CASSPRGGTTNEKLFF

j_call: TRBJ2-2
v_call: TRBV7-8
clone_size: few
d_call: NA
cdr3_nt: TGTGCCAGCACGTCAGCCCCTTCTAGTGAAAACACCGGGGAGCTGTTTTTT
cdr3_aa: CASTSAPSSENTGELFF

j_call: TRBJ1-5
v_call: TRBV7-2
clone_size: many
d_call: TRBD1
cdr3_nt: TGTGCCAGCAGCTTAATGGCAGGGGGCAGTCAGCCCCAGCATTTT
cdr3_aa: CASSLMAGGSQPQHF

j_call: TRBJ1-2
v_call: TRBV7-3
clone_size: NA
d_call: NA
cdr3_nt: TGTGCCAGCAGCTTAATGGGGGGAGCGGGCTACACCTTC
cdr3_aa: CASSLMGGAGYTF

j_call: TRBJ1-5
v_call: TRBV2
clone_size: many
d_call: NA
cdr3_nt: TGTGCCAGCAGTGACGGGGGGGCGAATCAGCCCCAGCATTTT
cdr3_aa: CASSDGGANQPQHF

j_call: TRBJ1-2
v_call: TRBV10-3
clone_size: NA
d_call: TRBD1
cdr3_nt: TGTGCCATCAAGGGGGCACGAGATGGCTACACCTTC
cdr3_aa: CAIKGARDGYTF

j_call: TRBJ2-7
v_call: TRBV2
clone_size: many
d_call: TRBD2
cdr3_nt: TGTGCCAGCAACCTAGCGGGAGGTTTCTACGAGCAGTACTTC
cdr3_aa: CASNLAGGFYEQYF

j_call: TRBJ2-5
v_call: TRBV11-3
clone_size: NA
d_call: NA
cdr3_nt: TGTGCCAGCAGCCAAGAGGGGCATGAGACCCAGTACTTC
cdr3_aa: CASSQEGHETQYF

j_call: TRBJ2-6
v_call: TRBV29-1
clone_size: NA
d_call: NA
cdr3_nt: TGCAGCGTTGAAATATACCCGGATAGCGGAAAGATCTCTGGGGCCAACGTCCTGACTTTC
cdr3_aa: CSVEIYPDSGKISGANVLTF

j_call: TRBJ1-5
v_call: TRBV2
clone_size: NA
d_call: TRBD1
cdr3_nt: TGTGCCAGCGCACGGACAGGGGACGTTCAGCCCCAGCATTTT
cdr3_aa: CASARTGDVQPQHF

j_call: TRBJ2-7
v_call: TRBV20-1
clone_size: NA
d_call: NA
cdr3_nt: TGCAGTGCTAGGGGTGGGGGTCCAGCCTACGAGCAGTACTTC
cdr3_aa: CSARGGGPAYEQYF

j_call: TRBJ2-5
v_call: TRBV7-2
clone_size: NA
d_call: NA
cdr3_nt: TGTGCCAGCAGCTTGATGGGGATAGAGACCCAGTACTTC
cdr3_aa: CASSLMGIETQYF

j_call: TRBJ2-5
v_call: TRBV7-2
clone_size: few
d_call: TRBD2
cdr3_nt: TGTGCCAGCAGCTCCGTGCGGGAGGGCCGAGAGACCCAGTACTTC
cdr3_aa: CASSSVREGRETQYF

j_call: TRBJ2-1
v_call: TRBV24-1
clone_size: NA
d_call: NA
cdr3_nt: TGTGCCACCAGTGACGACTTGAACTCCTACAATGAGCAGTTCTTC
cdr3_aa: CATSDDLNSYNEQFF

j_call: TRBJ1-5
v_call: TRBV24-1
clone_size: NA
d_call: NA
cdr3_nt: TGTGCCACCAGTGATACCGCCAATCAGCCCCAGCATTTT
cdr3_aa: CATSDTANQPQHF

j_call: TRBJ2-7
v_call: TRBV10-2
clone_size: NA
d_call: NA
cdr3_nt: TGTGCCAGCAGCCAAAAGCTGCGGGGAGCGGGCTACGAGCAGTACTTC
cdr3_aa: CASSQKLRGAGYEQYF

j_call: TRBJ1-1
v_call: TRBV6-5
clone_size: NA
d_call: NA
cdr3_nt: TGTGCCAGCAACGGGGTGTTCCGCACTGAAGCTTTCTTT
cdr3_aa: CASNGVFRTEAFF

j_call: TRBJ1-1
v_call: TRBV20-1
clone_size: few
d_call: NA
cdr3_nt: TGCAGTGCGCTCTTCCAGAACACTGAAGCTTTCTTT
cdr3_aa: CSALFQNTEAFF

j_call: TRBJ2-5
v_call: TRBV2
clone_size: NA
d_call: NA
cdr3_nt: TGTGCCAGCAGACGTGTGACCCAGTACTTC
cdr3_aa: CASRRVTQYF